The rows below give T cell receptor beta chains drawn from one sample of a study of T cell responses to AZD1222 COVID-19 vaccine. TCRdb keeps only in-frame clones here, not all; method: immunoSEQ multiplex PCR. The table includes approximately 140,000 clones, more than 80% detected once. The sequencing here drew on peripheral blood, taken 28 days after the second AZD1222 dose. These receptors all stem from an adult who received the AZD1222 COVID-19 vaccine. CDR3s include the opening cysteine and the closing phenylalanine or tryptophan. A D gene is named only where the DNA matches it firmly. The size field is filled for only some rows; it gives once, few, many or a size class.

V gene: TRBV7-6
clone size: NA
J gene: TRBJ2-6
D gene: NA
CDR3 DNA: TGTGCCAGCAGCCACCCGGCCCGGGACTCTGGGGCCAACGTCCTGACTTTC
CDR3 protein: CASSHPARDSGANVLTF

V gene: TRBV19
clone size: NA
J gene: TRBJ2-3
D gene: TRBD2
CDR3 DNA: TGTGCCAGTAGTAAGAGCGGGAGCGCAGATACGCAGTATTTT
CDR3 protein: CASSKSGSADTQYF

V gene: TRBV5-8
clone size: few
J gene: TRBJ1-5
D gene: NA
CDR3 DNA: TGTGCCAGCAGCTTGCCCCGTCAGCCCCAGCATTTT
CDR3 protein: CASSLPRQPQHF

V gene: TRBV3-1/TRBV3-2
clone size: once
J gene: TRBJ2-1
D gene: NA
CDR3 DNA: TGTGCCAGCAGCCAAGCTCCGCTAGCCTACAATGAGCAGTTCTTC
CDR3 protein: CASSQAPLAYNEQFF

V gene: TRBV11-2
clone size: NA
J gene: TRBJ2-2
D gene: NA
CDR3 DNA: TGTGCCAGCAGAACTAGCTCCGGGGAGCTGTTTTTT
CDR3 protein: CASRTSSGELFF

V gene: TRBV2
clone size: once
J gene: TRBJ1-6
D gene: TRBD1
CDR3 DNA: TGTGCCAGCAGTAGAACACAGGGGGCGAATTCACCCCTCCACTTT
CDR3 protein: CASSRTQGANSPLHF

V gene: TRBV7-6
clone size: NA
J gene: TRBJ2-3
D gene: NA
CDR3 DNA: TGTGCCAGCAGCTTAGGAGGGGGTCCGCAGTATTTT
CDR3 protein: CASSLGGGPQYF

V gene: TRBV12-3/TRBV12-4
clone size: NA
J gene: TRBJ1-2
D gene: NA
CDR3 DNA: TGTGCCAGCAGTTTAGGTCAGGGGGGCTACACCTTC
CDR3 protein: CASSLGQGGYTF

V gene: TRBV27
clone size: NA
J gene: TRBJ1-6
D gene: TRBD1
CDR3 DNA: TGTGCCAGCAGTACGGGACAGATTAATAATTCACCCCTCCACTTT
CDR3 protein: CASSTGQINNSPLHF

V gene: TRBV15
clone size: NA
J gene: TRBJ1-2
D gene: NA
CDR3 DNA: TGTGCCACCAGCATCGGGTTCGGTGAGAGGGCGGGCTATGGCTACACCTTC
CDR3 protein: CATSIGFGERAGYGYTF

V gene: TRBV15
clone size: NA
J gene: TRBJ1-1
D gene: NA
CDR3 DNA: TGTGCCACCAGCAGAGATCCTAGGGGGAACACTGAAGCTTTCTTT
CDR3 protein: CATSRDPRGNTEAFF

V gene: TRBV6-6
clone size: NA
J gene: TRBJ1-5
D gene: NA
CDR3 DNA: TGTGCCAGCAGTTACTCCAGCGAGTCCCAGCCCCAGCATTTT
CDR3 protein: CASSYSSESQPQHF

V gene: TRBV19
clone size: NA
J gene: TRBJ2-7
D gene: NA
CDR3 DNA: TGTGCCAGTAGTATAGATATGTACTACGAGCAGTACTTC
CDR3 protein: CASSIDMYYEQYF

V gene: TRBV2
clone size: NA
J gene: TRBJ2-1
D gene: TRBD1
CDR3 DNA: TGTGCCAGCAGTGAACGTGGCAGGGGGTTAGACAATGAGCAGTTCTTC
CDR3 protein: CASSERGRGLDNEQFF

V gene: TRBV5-1
clone size: NA
J gene: TRBJ1-2
D gene: NA
CDR3 DNA: TGCGCCAGCAGCTTGGAGGCGAGACCCTATGGCTACACCTTC
CDR3 protein: CASSLEARPYGYTF

V gene: TRBV6-5
clone size: NA
J gene: TRBJ1-3
D gene: NA
CDR3 DNA: TGTGCCAGCAGTCCAGACAGTTCCTCTGGAAACACCATATATTTT
CDR3 protein: CASSPDSSSGNTIYF

V gene: TRBV4-1
clone size: NA
J gene: TRBJ2-7
D gene: NA
CDR3 DNA: TGCGCCAGCAGCCAATCCGGGCTCTACGAGCAGTACTTC
CDR3 protein: CASSQSGLYEQYF

V gene: TRBV24-1
clone size: NA
J gene: TRBJ1-4
D gene: NA
CDR3 DNA: TGTGCCACCAATGGTGGGACGGGGTTTTTT
CDR3 protein: CATNGGTGFF

V gene: TRBV4-2
clone size: NA
J gene: TRBJ2-4
D gene: NA
CDR3 DNA: TGTGCCAGCAGCCGATTTCAGAAAAACATTCAGTACTTC
CDR3 protein: CASSRFQKNIQYF

V gene: TRBV6-6
clone size: once
J gene: TRBJ1-1
D gene: NA
CDR3 DNA: TGTGCCAGCAGTTACTCGGGCGGGGCCCGGGGCGCTGAAGCTTTCTTT
CDR3 protein: CASSYSGGARGAEAFF

V gene: TRBV5-1
clone size: NA
J gene: TRBJ2-5
D gene: TRBD2
CDR3 DNA: TGCGCCAGCAGCACGGGACTAGCGGGAGTGTGGGAGACCCAGTACTTC
CDR3 protein: CASSTGLAGVWETQYF

V gene: TRBV5-4
clone size: NA
J gene: TRBJ1-6
D gene: TRBD1
CDR3 DNA: TGTGCCAGCAGCTTGGAAGGGACAGGGGTTAATAATTCACCCCTCCACTTT
CDR3 protein: CASSLEGTGVNNSPLHF

V gene: TRBV19
clone size: NA
J gene: TRBJ1-2
D gene: TRBD1
CDR3 DNA: TGTGCCAGTAGCCCTAAACAGGGGTTTAACTATGGCTACACCTTC
CDR3 protein: CASSPKQGFNYGYTF

V gene: TRBV15
clone size: NA
J gene: TRBJ1-1
D gene: TRBD1
CDR3 DNA: TGTGCCACCAGCAGAGAAGGGACAGACACTGAAGCTTTCTTT
CDR3 protein: CATSREGTDTEAFF